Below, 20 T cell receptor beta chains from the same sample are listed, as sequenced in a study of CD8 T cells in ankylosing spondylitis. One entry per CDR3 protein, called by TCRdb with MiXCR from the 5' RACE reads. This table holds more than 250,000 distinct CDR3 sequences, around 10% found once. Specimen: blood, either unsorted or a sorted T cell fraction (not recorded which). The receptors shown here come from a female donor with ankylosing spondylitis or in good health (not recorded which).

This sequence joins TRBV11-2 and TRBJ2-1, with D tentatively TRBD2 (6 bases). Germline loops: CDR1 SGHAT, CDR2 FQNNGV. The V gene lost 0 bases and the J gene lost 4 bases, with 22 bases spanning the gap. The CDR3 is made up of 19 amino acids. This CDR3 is CASSLDPLGSGQQYNEQFF. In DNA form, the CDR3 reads TGTGCCAGCAGCTTAGACCCCCTCGGGAGCGGGCAACAGTACAATGAGCAGTTCTTC.

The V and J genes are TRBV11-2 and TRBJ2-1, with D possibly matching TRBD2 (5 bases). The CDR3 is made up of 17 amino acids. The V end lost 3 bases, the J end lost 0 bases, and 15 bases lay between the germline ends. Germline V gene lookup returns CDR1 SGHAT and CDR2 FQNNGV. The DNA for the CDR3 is TGTGCCAGCAGCTTTGATCTGAAGCGGAGCTCCTACAATGAGCAGTTCTTC. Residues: CASSFDLKRSSYNEQFF.

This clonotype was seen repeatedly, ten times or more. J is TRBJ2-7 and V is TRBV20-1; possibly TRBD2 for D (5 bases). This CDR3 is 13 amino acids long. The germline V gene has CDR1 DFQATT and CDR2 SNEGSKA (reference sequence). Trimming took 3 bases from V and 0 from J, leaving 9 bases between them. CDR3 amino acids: CSASGIGSYEQYF. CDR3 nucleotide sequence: TGCAGTGCTAGCGGGATAGGCTCCTACGAGCAGTACTTC.

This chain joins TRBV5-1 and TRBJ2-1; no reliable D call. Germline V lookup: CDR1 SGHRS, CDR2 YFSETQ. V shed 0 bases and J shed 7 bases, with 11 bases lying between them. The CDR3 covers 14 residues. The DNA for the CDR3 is TGCGCCAGCAGCTTGGCTCAGATTTTAAATGAGCAGTTCTTC. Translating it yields CASSLAQILNEQFF.

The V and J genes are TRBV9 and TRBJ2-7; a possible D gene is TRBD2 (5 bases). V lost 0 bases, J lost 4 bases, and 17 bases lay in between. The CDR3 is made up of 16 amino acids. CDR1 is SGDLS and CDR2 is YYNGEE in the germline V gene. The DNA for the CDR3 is TGTGCCAGCAGCGTAGGCGGTAGAGGGCCCCCTTACGAGCAGTACTTC. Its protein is CASSVGGRGPPYEQYF.

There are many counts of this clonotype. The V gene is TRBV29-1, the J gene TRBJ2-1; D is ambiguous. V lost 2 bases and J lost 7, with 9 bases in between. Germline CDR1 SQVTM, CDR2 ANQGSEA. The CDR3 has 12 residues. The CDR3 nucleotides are TGCAGCGTTGAAACAGAGATAAATGAGCAGTTCTTC. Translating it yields CSVETEINEQFF.

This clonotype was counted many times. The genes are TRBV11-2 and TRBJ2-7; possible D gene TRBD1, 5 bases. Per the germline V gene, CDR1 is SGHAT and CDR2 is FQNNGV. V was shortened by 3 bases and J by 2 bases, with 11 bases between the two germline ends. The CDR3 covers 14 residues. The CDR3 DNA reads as TGTGCCAGCAGCTTTCAGGGTTTCGCCTACGAGCAGTACTTC. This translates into CASSFQGFAYEQYF. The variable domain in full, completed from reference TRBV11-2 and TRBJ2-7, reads EAGVAQSPRYKIIEKRQSVAFWCNPISGHATLYWYQQILGQGPKLLIQFQNNGVVDDSQLPKDRFSAERLKGVDSTLKIQPAKLEDSAVYLCASSFQGFAYEQYFGPGTRLTVT.

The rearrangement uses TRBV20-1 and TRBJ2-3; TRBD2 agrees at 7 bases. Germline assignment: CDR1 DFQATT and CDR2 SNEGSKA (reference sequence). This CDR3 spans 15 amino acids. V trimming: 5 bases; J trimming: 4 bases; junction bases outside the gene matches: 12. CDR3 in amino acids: CSAPLRAGVADTQYF. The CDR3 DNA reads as TGCAGTGCTCCCCTGCGGGCGGGAGTGGCAGATACGCAGTATTTT.

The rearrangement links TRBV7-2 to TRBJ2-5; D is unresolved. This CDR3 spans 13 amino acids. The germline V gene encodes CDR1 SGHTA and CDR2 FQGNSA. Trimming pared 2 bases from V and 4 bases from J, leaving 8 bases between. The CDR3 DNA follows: TGTGCCAGCAGCTTAATGGGCCGAGAGACCCAGTACTTC. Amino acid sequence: CASSLMGRETQYF.

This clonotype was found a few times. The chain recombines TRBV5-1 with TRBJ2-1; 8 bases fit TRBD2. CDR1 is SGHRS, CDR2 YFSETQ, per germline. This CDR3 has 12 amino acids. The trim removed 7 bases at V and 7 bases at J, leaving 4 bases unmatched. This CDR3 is CASCASGNEQFF. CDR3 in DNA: TGCGCCAGCTGTGCTAGCGGGAATGAGCAGTTCTTC.

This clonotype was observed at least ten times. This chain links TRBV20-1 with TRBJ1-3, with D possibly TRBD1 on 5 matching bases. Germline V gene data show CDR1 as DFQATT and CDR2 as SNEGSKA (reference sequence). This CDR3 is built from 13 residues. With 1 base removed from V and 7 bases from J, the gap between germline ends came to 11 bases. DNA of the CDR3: TGCAGTGCTAGAGGCCAGGGTTGGAACACCATATATTTT. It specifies CSARGQGWNTIYF.

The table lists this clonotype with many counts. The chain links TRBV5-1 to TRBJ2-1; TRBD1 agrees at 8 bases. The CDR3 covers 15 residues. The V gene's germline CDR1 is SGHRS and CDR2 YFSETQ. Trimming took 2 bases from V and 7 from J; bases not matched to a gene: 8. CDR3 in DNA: TGCGCCAGCAGCTTTCGGACAGGGCAGGGAAATGAGCAGTTCTTC. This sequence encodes CASSFRTGQGNEQFF.

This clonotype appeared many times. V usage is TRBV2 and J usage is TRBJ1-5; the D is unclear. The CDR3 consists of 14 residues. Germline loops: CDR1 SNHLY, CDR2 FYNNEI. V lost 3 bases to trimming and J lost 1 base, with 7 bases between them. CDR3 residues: CASSDVGSNQPQHF. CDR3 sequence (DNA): TGTGCCAGCAGTGATGTGGGGAGCAATCAGCCCCAGCATTTT.

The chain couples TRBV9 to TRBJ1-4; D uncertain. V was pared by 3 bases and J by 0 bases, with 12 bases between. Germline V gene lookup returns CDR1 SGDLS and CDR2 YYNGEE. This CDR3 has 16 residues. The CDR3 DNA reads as TGTGCCAGCAGCGCAAGCGGAGCTGCAACTAATGAAAAACTGTTTTTT. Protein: CASSASGAATNEKLFF.

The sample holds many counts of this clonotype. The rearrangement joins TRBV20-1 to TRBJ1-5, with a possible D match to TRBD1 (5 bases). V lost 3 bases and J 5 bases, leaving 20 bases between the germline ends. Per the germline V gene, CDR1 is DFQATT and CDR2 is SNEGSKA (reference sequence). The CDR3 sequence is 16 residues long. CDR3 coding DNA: TGCAGTGCTAGGGGGGAGGGGAGTCAAACGTATCAGCCCCAGCATTTT. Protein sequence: CSARGEGSQTYQPQHF.

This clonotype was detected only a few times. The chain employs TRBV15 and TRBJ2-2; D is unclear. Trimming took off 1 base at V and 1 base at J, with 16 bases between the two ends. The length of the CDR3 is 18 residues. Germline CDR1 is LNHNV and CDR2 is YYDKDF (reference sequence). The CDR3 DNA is TGTGCCACCAGCAGAGGCCGTTTTGGGGATAAGAACACCGGGGAGCTGTTTTTT. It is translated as CATSRGRFGDKNTGELFF.

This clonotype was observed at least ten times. The CDR3 protein is CASSRTVDRASGELFF. The CDR3 region has the DNA TGCGCCAGCAGCCGGACGGTAGACAGGGCATCCGGGGAGCTGTTTTTT. V is TRBV5-1 and J is TRBJ2-2; 7 nucleotides line up with TRBD1. Unmatched junction bases numbered 12, after V lost 4 bases and J lost 6 bases. The CDR3 covers 16 residues. The germline CDR1 and CDR2 sequences are SGHRS and YFSETQ.

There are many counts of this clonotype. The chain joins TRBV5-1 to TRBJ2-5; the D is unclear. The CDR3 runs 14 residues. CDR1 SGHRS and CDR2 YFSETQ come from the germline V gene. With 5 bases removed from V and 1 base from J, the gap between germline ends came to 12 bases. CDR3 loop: CASSQGQAQETQYF. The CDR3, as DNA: TGCGCCAGCAGTCAAGGGCAGGCCCAAGAGACCCAGTACTTC.

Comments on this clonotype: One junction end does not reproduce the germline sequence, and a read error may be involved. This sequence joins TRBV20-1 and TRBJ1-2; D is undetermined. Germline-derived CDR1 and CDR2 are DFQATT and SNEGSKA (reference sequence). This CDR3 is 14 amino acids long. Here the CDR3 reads CSARDRAGNDGDTF. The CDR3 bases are TGTAGTGCTAGAGATCGTGCCGGGAATGATGGCGACACCTTC.

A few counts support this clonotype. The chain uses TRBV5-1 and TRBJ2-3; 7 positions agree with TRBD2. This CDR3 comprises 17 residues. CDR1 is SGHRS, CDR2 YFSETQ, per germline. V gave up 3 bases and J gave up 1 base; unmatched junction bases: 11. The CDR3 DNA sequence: TGCGCCAGCAGCTACCCCGATAAACGGGGGGGCACAGATACGCAGTATTTT. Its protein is CASSYPDKRGGTDTQYF.